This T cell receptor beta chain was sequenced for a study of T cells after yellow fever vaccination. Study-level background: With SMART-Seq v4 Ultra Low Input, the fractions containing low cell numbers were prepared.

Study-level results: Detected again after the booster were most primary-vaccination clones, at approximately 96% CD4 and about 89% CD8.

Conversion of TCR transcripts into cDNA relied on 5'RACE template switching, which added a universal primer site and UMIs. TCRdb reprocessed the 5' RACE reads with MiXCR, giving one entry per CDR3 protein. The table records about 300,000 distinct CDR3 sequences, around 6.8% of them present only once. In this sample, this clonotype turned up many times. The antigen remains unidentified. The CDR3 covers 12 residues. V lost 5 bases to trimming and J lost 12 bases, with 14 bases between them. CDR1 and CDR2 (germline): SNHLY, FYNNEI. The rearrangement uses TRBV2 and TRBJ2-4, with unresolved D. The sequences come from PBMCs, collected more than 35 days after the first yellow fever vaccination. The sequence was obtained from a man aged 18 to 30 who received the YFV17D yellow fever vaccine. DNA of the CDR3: TGTGCCAGCAGTTCTCCCAACCAGGATCAGTACTTC. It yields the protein CASSSPNQDQYF.